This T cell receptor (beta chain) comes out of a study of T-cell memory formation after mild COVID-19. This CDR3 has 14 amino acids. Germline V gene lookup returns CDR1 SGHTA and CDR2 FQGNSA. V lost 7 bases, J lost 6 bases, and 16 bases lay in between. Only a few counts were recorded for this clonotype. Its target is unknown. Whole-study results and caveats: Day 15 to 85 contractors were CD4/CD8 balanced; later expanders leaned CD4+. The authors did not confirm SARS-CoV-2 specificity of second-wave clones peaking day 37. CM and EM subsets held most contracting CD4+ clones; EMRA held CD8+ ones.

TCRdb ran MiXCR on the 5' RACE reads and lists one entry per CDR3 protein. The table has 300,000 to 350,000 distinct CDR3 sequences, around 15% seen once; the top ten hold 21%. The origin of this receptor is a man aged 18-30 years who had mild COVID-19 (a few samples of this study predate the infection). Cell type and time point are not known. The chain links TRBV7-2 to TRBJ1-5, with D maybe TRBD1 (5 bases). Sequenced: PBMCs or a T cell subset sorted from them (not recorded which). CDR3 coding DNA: TGTGCCAGCACGCCGGGGCAGGGAACTCAGCCCCAGCATTTT. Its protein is CASTPGQGTQPQHF. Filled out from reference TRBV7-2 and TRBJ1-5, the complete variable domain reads GAGVSQSPSNKVTEKGKDVELRCDPISGHTALYWYRQSLGQGLEFLIYFQGNSAPDKSGLPSDRFSAERTGGSVSTLTIQRTQQEDSAVYLCASTPGQGTQPQHFGDGTRLSIL.